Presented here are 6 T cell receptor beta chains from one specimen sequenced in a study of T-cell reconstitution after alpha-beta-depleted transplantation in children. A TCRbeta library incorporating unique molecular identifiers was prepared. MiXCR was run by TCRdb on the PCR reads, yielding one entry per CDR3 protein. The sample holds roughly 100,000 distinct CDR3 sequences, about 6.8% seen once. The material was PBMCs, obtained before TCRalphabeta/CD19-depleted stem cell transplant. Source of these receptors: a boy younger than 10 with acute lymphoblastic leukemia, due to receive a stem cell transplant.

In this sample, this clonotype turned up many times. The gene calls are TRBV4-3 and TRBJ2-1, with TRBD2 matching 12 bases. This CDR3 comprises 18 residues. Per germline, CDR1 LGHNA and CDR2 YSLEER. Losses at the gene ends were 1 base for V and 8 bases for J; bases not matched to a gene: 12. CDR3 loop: CASSQGVLAGGGMDEQFF. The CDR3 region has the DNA TGCGCCAGCAGCCAAGGAGTTCTAGCGGGGGGGGGAATGGATGAGCAGTTCTTC.

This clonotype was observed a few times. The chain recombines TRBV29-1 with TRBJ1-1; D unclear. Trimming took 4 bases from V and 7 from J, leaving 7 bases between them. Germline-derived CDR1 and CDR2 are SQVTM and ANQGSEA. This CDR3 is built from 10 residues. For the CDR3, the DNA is TGCAGCGTTGGGACCGTTGAAGCTTTCTTT. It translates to CSVGTVEAFF.

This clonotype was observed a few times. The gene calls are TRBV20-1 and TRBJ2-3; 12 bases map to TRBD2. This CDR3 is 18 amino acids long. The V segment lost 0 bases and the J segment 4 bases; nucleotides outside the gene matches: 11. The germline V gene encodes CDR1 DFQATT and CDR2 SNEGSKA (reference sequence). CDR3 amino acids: CSAREVLAGGVKPDTQYF. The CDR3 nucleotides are TGCAGTGCTAGAGAGGTGCTAGCGGGGGGGGTGAAGCCAGATACGCAGTATTTT.

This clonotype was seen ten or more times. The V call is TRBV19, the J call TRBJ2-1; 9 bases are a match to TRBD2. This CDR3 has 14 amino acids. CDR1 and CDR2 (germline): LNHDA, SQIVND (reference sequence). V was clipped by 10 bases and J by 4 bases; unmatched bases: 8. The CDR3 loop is CATSAGGDYNEQFF. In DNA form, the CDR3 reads TGTGCCACCTCTGCGGGGGGGGATTACAATGAGCAGTTCTTC.

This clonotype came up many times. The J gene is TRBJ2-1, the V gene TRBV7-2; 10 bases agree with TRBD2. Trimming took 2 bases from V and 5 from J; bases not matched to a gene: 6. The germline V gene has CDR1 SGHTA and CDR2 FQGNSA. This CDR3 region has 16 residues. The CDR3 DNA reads TGTGCCAGCAGCTTACTTTGGACTAGCGGAAACAATGAGCAGTTCTTC. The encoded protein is CASSLLWTSGNNEQFF.

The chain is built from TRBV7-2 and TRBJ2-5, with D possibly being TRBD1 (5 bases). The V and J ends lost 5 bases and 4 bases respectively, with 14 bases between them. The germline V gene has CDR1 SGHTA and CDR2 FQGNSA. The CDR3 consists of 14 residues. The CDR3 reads CASSRRDRGETQYF. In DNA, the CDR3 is TGTGCCAGCAGCCGCAGGGATAGGGGAGAGACCCAGTACTTC.